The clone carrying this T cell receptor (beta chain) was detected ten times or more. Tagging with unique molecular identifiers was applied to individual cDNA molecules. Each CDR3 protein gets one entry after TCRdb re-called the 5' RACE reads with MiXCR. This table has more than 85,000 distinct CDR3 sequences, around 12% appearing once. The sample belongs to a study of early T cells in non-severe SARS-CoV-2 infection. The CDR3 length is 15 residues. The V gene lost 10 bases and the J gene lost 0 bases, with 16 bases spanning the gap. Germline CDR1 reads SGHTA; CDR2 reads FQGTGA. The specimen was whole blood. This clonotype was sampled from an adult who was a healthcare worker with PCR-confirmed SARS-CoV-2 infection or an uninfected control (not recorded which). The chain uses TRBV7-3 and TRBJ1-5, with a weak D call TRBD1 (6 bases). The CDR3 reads CANGGGCLSNQPQHF. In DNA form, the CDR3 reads TGTGCCAACGGTGGGGGCTGCCTTAGCAATCAGCCCCAGCATTTT.